These 15 T cell receptor beta chains came from one sample sequenced in a study of T cell changes during pregnancy in multiple sclerosis. Method: immunoSEQ multiplex PCR; TCRdb's copy keeps in-frame clones and lacks some. The sample lists almost 95,000 clones; about 92% were seen once. The input for sequencing was peripheral blood, taken in the first trimester of pregnancy. These receptors originate from a female donor with multiple sclerosis, enrolled in a pregnancy study.

The genes are TRBV6-6 and TRBJ2-1; TRBD2 aligns across 9 bases. V lost 4 bases, J lost 2 bases, and 6 bases stayed unmatched. The CDR3 is made up of 16 amino acids. The V gene's germline CDR1 is MNHNY and CDR2 SVGAGI (reference sequence). This CDR3 reads CASSSGLARTYNEQFF. The CDR3 DNA is TGTGCCAGCAGTTCCGGACTAGCGCGAACCTACAATGAGCAGTTCTTC.

The chain combines TRBV28 with TRBJ1-4; 11 nucleotides agree with TRBD1. V gave up 5 bases and J gave up 4 bases; unmatched junction bases: 3. The CDR3 has 15 residues. CDR1 and CDR2 from the germline V gene are MDHEN and SYDVKM. CDR3 nucleotide sequence: TGTGCCAGCAGTCAGGGACAGGGGGATAATGAAAAACTGTTTTTT. The encoded protein is CASSQGQGDNEKLFF.

This clone was seen only once. V gene TRBV6-6 combines with J gene TRBJ1-1; D is undetermined. The CDR3 is 13 amino acids. V lost 2 bases to trimming and J lost 4 bases, with 8 bases between them. Per the germline V gene, CDR1 is MNHNY and CDR2 is SVGAGI (reference sequence). CDR3 loop: CASSYTRSTEAFF. CDR3 sequence (DNA): TGTGCCAGCAGTTACACCCGGAGCACTGAAGCTTTCTTT.

This clone is a singleton in its sample. The chain has TRBV28 and TRBJ2-7, with 14 bases identical to TRBD2. The CDR3 is 19 amino acids. The ends lost 3 bases at V and 1 base at J; junction bases unmatched: 11. Germline CDR1 is MDHEN and CDR2 is SYDVKM. DNA for the CDR3: TGTGCCAGCAGTTTCCTCCTGCGACTAGCGGGAGGGCCTTCCTACGAGCAGTACTTC. It codes for CASSFLLRLAGGPSYEQYF.

This chain links TRBV18 with TRBJ1-3; 7 bases fit TRBD1. Unmatched junction bases numbered 13, after V lost 6 bases and J lost 8 bases. Per the germline V gene, CDR1 is KGHSH and CDR2 is LQKENI. The CDR3 consists of 15 residues. The CDR3 DNA is TGTGCCAGCTCGGATACAGGGGCCCGAGGAGACACCATATATTTT. This codes for CASSDTGARGDTIYF.

This clone came up once. The gene calls are TRBV28 and TRBJ2-2; D not resolved. V lost 2 bases and J 8 bases, leaving 9 bases between the germline ends. The length of the CDR3 is 13 residues. Germline CDR1 MDHEN, CDR2 SYDVKM. CDR3 region: CASSLTIQGELFF. The DNA of the CDR3 is TGTGCCAGCAGTTTAACTATCCAGGGGGAGCTGTTTTTT. Filled out from reference TRBV28 and TRBJ2-2, the complete variable domain reads DVKVTQSSRYLVKRTGEKVFLECVQDMDHENMFWYRQDPGLGLRLIYFSYDVKMKEKGDIPEGYSVSREKKERFSLILESASTNQTSMYLCASSLTIQGELFFGEGSRLTVL.

J is TRBJ2-3 and V is TRBV29-1; a possible D gene is TRBD2 (6 bases). Per germline, CDR1 SQVTM and CDR2 ANQGSEA. The CDR3 is made up of 12 amino acids. V lost 0 bases, J lost 5 bases, and 6 bases lay in between. The CDR3 nucleotides are TGCAGCGTTGAAGAGGGGGGAGATACGCAGTATTTT. Protein sequence: CSVEEGGDTQYF.

The rearrangement uses TRBV28 and TRBJ1-2, with 7 bases that match TRBD1. J gave up 2 bases and V 2 bases, and 2 bases lay outside the gene matches. The CDR3 is 14 residues long. Germline V CDR1 and CDR2: MDHEN, SYDVKM. CDR3 protein: CASSLGRGNYGYTF. CDR3 in DNA: TGTGCCAGCAGTTTAGGCAGGGGGAACTATGGCTACACCTTC.

The V gene is TRBV4-1, the J gene TRBJ1-5; 10 bases map to TRBD1. Germline CDR1 MGHRA, CDR2 YSYEKL. The CDR3 has 16 residues. The J segment lost 11 bases and the V segment lost 5 bases, leaving 15 bases of the junction unmatched. DNA of the CDR3: TGCGCCAGCAGCGGAGGGACAGGGGACTTTTCAGGGGCCCAGCATTTT. This sequence encodes CASSGGTGDFSGAQHF.

This rearrangement joins TRBV6-5 to TRBJ1-1; no clear D. V lost 0 bases and J lost 4, with 12 bases in between. The CDR3 is 15 residues long. Germline loops: CDR1 MNHEY, CDR2 SVGAGI. The CDR3: CASSYSDSGGTEAFF. The DNA of the CDR3 is TGTGCCAGCAGTTACTCGGACTCGGGTGGCACTGAAGCTTTCTTT.

The V and J genes are TRBV5-6 and TRBJ2-7; tentatively, D is TRBD1 (5 bases). V dropped 1 base and J dropped 5 bases, with 19 bases sitting between them. The CDR3 extends over 16 amino acids. Germline-derived CDR1 and CDR2 are SGHDT and YYEEEE. The CDR3 spells CASSLWEGVGSHEQYF. The CDR3 nucleotides read TGTGCCAGCAGCTTGTGGGAAGGGGTCGGATCCCACGAGCAGTACTTC.

The V and J genes are TRBV5-1 and TRBJ2-5; no definite D call. V shed 2 bases and J shed 3 bases, with 2 bases lying between them. Looked up from germline, CDR1 is SGHRS and CDR2 is YFSETQ. This CDR3 is built from 11 residues. Here the CDR3 reads CASSFEETQYF. For the CDR3, the DNA is TGCGCCAGCAGCTTCGAAGAGACCCAGTACTTC.

J is TRBJ2-1 and V is TRBV2; 7 positions match TRBD2. Germline trimming cut 5 bases from V and 6 bases from J; bases unmatched to any gene: 10. CDR1 SNHLY and CDR2 FYNNEI come from the germline V gene. CDR3 size: 15 residues. CDR3 bases: TGTGCCAGCAGTTCCGTAGCGGGCAGTAGCAATGAGCAGTTCTTC. It translates to CASSSVAGSSNEQFF. Looking up the rest from reference TRBV2 and TRBJ2-1 gives the full variable domain: EPEVTQTPSHQVTQMGQEVILRCVPISNHLYFYWYRQILGQKVEFLVSFYNNEISEKSEIFDDQFSVERPDGSNFTLKIRSTKLEDSAMYFCASSSVAGSSNEQFFGPGTRLTVL.

The chain couples TRBV27 to TRBJ2-5, with TRBD2 matching 9 bases. In germline, CDR1 is MNHEY, CDR2 SMNVEV (reference sequence). The CDR3 totals 15 residues. V was pared by 2 bases and J by 5 bases, with 6 bases of the junction left unmatched. The CDR3 nucleotides read TGTGCCAGCAGTTTAGGCGGCGGGAGGGTTGAGACCCAGTACTTC. Its protein is CASSLGGGRVETQYF.

The chain has TRBV13 and TRBJ2-7, with TRBD2 matching 7 bases. The CDR3 has 15 residues. V gave up 5 bases and J gave up 8 bases; unmatched junction bases: 15. Germline assignment: CDR1 PRHDT and CDR2 FYEKMQ (reference sequence). The CDR3 loop is CASSPWGTGGLKQYF. CDR3 bases: TGTGCCAGCAGCCCCTGGGGGACGGGAGGTCTGAAGCAGTACTTC.